A selection of T cell receptor beta chains follows, all from one sample in a study of blood T cell repertoires in COVID-19. Profiling relied on immunoSEQ multiplex PCR, and the TCRdb table lists in-frame clones only, not all of them. The sample contains roughly 300,000 clones, around four fifths of which appear only once. The material sequenced was peripheral blood. The receptors were gathered from a woman between 50 and 59 years old who had recovered from COVID-19. Both conserved end residues are part of each CDR3. Clone size is stated in some rows and not others, as once, few, many or a class when expanded.

>TRBV19|.
CASRWGVGLAGSGQFF
>TRBV7-2|.
CASSPRTSGQETQYF
>TRBV28|.
CASSLSREGISQYF
>TRBV7-2|.
CASSFKGTDTQYF
>TRBV6-2/TRBV6-3|once
CASSYRPGYGYTF
>TRBV4-3|.
CASSPGTGRYEQYF
>TRBV6-1|.
CASSEMSQGGPSTDTQYF
>TRBV3-1/TRBV3-2|.
CASSPQGGREKLFF
>TRBV10-3|.
CAISFLEQETQYF
>TRBV24-1|.
CATSESGASYEQYF
>TRBV11-2|.
CASSIYTDTQYF
>TRBV27|.
CASSGNYNSPLHF
>TRBV28|.
CASRLDRGPPYEQYF
>TRBV3-1/TRBV3-2|.
CASSQGPGRQTYNSPLHF
>TRBV27|.
CASSWSPGQGFTDPNEKLFF
>TRBV3-1/TRBV3-2|few
CASSPSGGATGELFF
>TRBV27|.
CASSSLAAANTGELFF
>TRBV5-1|.
CASSSGTGREQYF
>TRBV7-2|.
CASSLDLGLGDRFHF
>TRBV27|.
CASRFSMAGEEKLFF
>TRBV7-2|.
CASSYEPGGRLYF
>TRBV18|.
CASSLRDSGYTF
>TRBV2|.
CASSKTAGGKETQYF
>TRBV28|.
CASSPRQGRGQPQHF
>TRBV28|.
CASSVQGLEETQYF
>TRBV11-2|.
CASSLPRGRGYNSPLHF